This T cell receptor (beta chain) was recorded in a study of blood T cell repertoires in COVID-19. Using immunoSEQ multiplex PCR, the repertoire was profiled, and TCRdb retains in-frame clones only, with some absent. Here the sample spans 150,000 to 200,000 clones, around 80% being singletons. There are 15 residues in the CDR3. Germline assignment: CDR1 MNHEY and CDR2 SVGEGT. V was pared by 2 bases and J by 7 bases, with 8 bases of the junction left unmatched. The chain employs TRBV6-2 or TRBV6-3 and TRBJ2-4, with 7 bases matching TRBD2. This TCR was recovered from a man between 70 and 80 years old with active or convalescent COVID-19. Sequenced: peripheral blood. The CDR3 sequence: CASSYESSGWNIQYF. The CDR3 DNA reads as TGTGCCAGCAGTTACGAGTCTAGCGGATGGAACATTCAGTACTTC.